This T cell receptor (beta chain) was found in a study of shared clonotypes between healthy human individuals. The overall study: Serving as donors were a couple of women and a few men, whose ages spanned 18 to 49. Study results and caveats: Some naive CD4 clonotypes, 5% to 5.5%, turned up in common across four donors.

Per the study methods: In the immunoSEQ data, sequences were junction-only and lacked quality scores, so filtering differed. Clones were read by immunoSEQ multiplex PCR, and TCRdb kept only the in-frame ones, dropping some. The V and J calls and clone size come from that table; D and trimming were worked out from the DNA. The table shows more than 2 million clones, with about 95% occurring only once. The CDR3 consists of 13 residues. V dropped 0 bases and J dropped 7 bases, with 10 bases sitting between them. Germline V gene sequence: CDR1 SGHAT, CDR2 FQNNGV. A remark on this clone: Its antigen is as yet unknown.

CD45RO-negative cells were positively selected for CCR7, leaving out terminally differentiated effector memory CD45RA+ cells. Only Caucasian adults living in Nashville, Tennessee served as donors. The receptor comes from a man in his late teens or twenties in good health. The V and J genes are TRBV11-2 and TRBJ2-7; D is undetermined. Sequenced input: naive CD8+ T cells sorted from blood. This CDR3 reads CASSLDLGGEQYF. Written as DNA, the CDR3 is TGTGCCAGCAGCTTAGATTTAGGTGGGGAGCAGTACTTC.